What follows are 12 T cell receptor beta chains derived from one specimen sequenced in a study of blood T cell repertoires in COVID-19. Profiling relied on immunoSEQ multiplex PCR, and the TCRdb table lists in-frame clones only, not all of them. The table records around 36,000 clones, about four fifths of them present only once. Sequenced material: peripheral blood. The receptor source for this set is an older man with active or convalescent COVID-19.

The gene calls are TRBV12-5 and TRBJ2-1, with TRBD2 identical over 10 bases. Germline CDR1 and CDR2: LGHNT and FRNRAP. The CDR3 has 15 residues. After removal of 0 bases from V and 6 bases from J, the junction contained 2 bases not matched to a gene. In nucleotides, the CDR3 is TGTGCTAGTGGTTTGGTACTAGCGGGACCCAATGAGCAGTTCTTC. Protein: CASGLVLAGPNEQFF.

The chain joins TRBV19 to TRBJ2-1; 8 bases align to TRBD2. Germline assignment: CDR1 LNHDA and CDR2 SQIVND (reference sequence). The CDR3 consists of 16 residues. After removal of 7 bases from V and 8 bases from J, the junction contained 16 bases not matched to a gene. CDR3 in DNA: TGTGCCAGTATCCTCACTAGCGGTCGAGGGTACGATGAGCAGTTCTTC. It encodes CASILTSGRGYDEQFF.

The CDR3 DNA is TGTGCCAGCAGCCAACGTCTAGCGGGAGGGGGGACCCAGTACTTC. This gives the protein CASSQRLAGGGTQYF. The chain is built from TRBV3-1 (or the pseudogene TRBV3-2) and TRBJ2-5; 12 bases fit TRBD2. This CDR3 spans 15 amino acids. Germline V lookup: CDR1 LGHDT, CDR2 YNNKEL (reference sequence). J was trimmed by 7 bases and V by 2 bases; bases with no gene match: 5.

This chain links TRBV4-1 with TRBJ2-7, with TRBD2 matching 7 bases. The CDR3 runs 16 residues. The germline CDR1 and CDR2 sequences are MGHRA and YSYEKL. V lost 4 bases, J lost 0 bases, and 9 bases stayed unmatched. The CDR3 DNA reads TGCGCCAGCAGCCCCGGGGAGGGGCTGGGCTCCTACGAGCAGTACTTC. The encoded protein is CASSPGEGLGSYEQYF.

The V and J genes are TRBV18 and TRBJ2-7, with 7 bases matching TRBD2. Trimming cost V 3 bases and J 2 bases; bases outside gene matches: 7. Germline V gene lookup returns CDR1 KGHSH and CDR2 LQKENI. The CDR3 consists of 15 residues. This CDR3 reads CASSPGGAITYEQYF. DNA for the CDR3: TGTGCCAGCTCACCGGGAGGGGCGATTACCTACGAGCAGTACTTC.

V is TRBV24-1 and J is TRBJ2-1; 9 nucleotides match TRBD2. CDR3 length equals 17 residues. The V gene end was trimmed by 10 bases and the J gene end by 6 bases; junction bases not matched to a gene: 18. CDR1 is KGHDR and CDR2 is SFDVKD in the germline V gene. Written as DNA, the CDR3 is TGTGCCACGCGGGGGTCTAGCGGGAATCTTGGGATCAATGAGCAGTTCTTC. Translation: CATRGSSGNLGINEQFF.

The rearrangement uses TRBV2 and TRBJ2-3, with a tentative D call TRBD2 (5 bases). Germline-derived CDR1 and CDR2 are SNHLY and FYNNEI. V gave up 4 bases and J gave up 5 bases, with 16 bases separating them. The CDR3 contains 15 residues. The CDR3 nucleotides read TGTGCCAGCAGTGGGCCCCCGAGGGTGTTAGATACGCAGTATTTT. Its translation: CASSGPPRVLDTQYF.

The chain employs TRBV19 and TRBJ1-2; D might be TRBD1 (6 bases). The CDR3 loop spans 17 amino acids. Trimming removed 5 bases from V and 2 bases from J, with 21 bases in between. CDR1 LNHDA and CDR2 SQIVND come from the germline V gene (reference sequence). CDR3 coding DNA: TGTGCCAGTAGTTCGGGACAACCACAACAACCCAACTATGGCTACACCTTC. This sequence encodes CASSSGQPQQPNYGYTF.

The chain employs TRBV28 and TRBJ1-2, with 9 positions matching TRBD1. The ends lost 4 bases at V and 6 bases at J; junction bases unmatched: 6. The CDR3 is made up of 14 amino acids. Germline V CDR1 and CDR2: MDHEN, SYDVKM. The CDR3 loop is CASSSDRTGDGYTF. CDR3 bases: TGTGCCAGCAGTTCTGATCGGACAGGGGATGGCTACACCTTC.

The rearrangement joins TRBV7-2 to TRBJ2-2; 7 bases are a match to TRBD1. The J segment lost 5 bases and the V segment lost 1 base, leaving 10 bases of the junction unmatched. CDR3 length equals 17 residues. From germline, CDR1 is SGHTA and CDR2 FQGNSA. The CDR3 region is CASSLGNRGWMTGELFF. As DNA, the CDR3 is TGTGCCAGCAGCTTAGGCAACAGGGGTTGGATGACCGGGGAGCTGTTTTTT.

In its sample, this clone was seen once. CDR3 sequence: CASSEGDYPYEQYF. CDR3 bases: TGTGCCAGCAGTGAGGGAGACTACCCCTACGAGCAGTACTTC. V usage is TRBV2 and J usage is TRBJ2-7; possible D gene TRBD2, 5 bases. This CDR3 region has 14 residues. Germline lookup yields CDR1 SNHLY and CDR2 FYNNEI. V was shortened by 3 bases and J by 2 bases, with 11 bases between the two germline ends.

J is TRBJ2-5 and V is TRBV5-1; 7 positions agree with TRBD1. J was trimmed by 1 base and V by 4 bases; bases with no gene match: 10. The CDR3 is 16 residues long. Germline CDR1 is SGHRS and CDR2 is YFSETQ. The CDR3 region is CASSPNPGQSQETQYF. CDR3 DNA sequence: TGCGCCAGCAGCCCAAACCCGGGACAGAGCCAAGAGACCCAGTACTTC.